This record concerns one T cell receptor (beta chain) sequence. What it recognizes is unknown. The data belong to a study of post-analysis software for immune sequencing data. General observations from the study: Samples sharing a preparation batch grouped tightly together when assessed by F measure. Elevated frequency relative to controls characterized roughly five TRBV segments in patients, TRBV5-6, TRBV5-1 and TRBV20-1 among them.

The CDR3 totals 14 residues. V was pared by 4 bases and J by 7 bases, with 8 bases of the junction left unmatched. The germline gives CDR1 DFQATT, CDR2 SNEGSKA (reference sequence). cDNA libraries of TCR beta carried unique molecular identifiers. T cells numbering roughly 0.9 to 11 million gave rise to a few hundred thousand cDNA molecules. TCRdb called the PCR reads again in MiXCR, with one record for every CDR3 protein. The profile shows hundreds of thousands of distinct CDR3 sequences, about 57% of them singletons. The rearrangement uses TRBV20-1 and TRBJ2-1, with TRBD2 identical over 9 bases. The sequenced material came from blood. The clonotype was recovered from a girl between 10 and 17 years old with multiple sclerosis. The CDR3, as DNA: TGCAGTGCTAATGCGGGGGGGCCTCGGAATGAGCAGTTCTTC. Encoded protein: CSANAGGPRNEQFF.